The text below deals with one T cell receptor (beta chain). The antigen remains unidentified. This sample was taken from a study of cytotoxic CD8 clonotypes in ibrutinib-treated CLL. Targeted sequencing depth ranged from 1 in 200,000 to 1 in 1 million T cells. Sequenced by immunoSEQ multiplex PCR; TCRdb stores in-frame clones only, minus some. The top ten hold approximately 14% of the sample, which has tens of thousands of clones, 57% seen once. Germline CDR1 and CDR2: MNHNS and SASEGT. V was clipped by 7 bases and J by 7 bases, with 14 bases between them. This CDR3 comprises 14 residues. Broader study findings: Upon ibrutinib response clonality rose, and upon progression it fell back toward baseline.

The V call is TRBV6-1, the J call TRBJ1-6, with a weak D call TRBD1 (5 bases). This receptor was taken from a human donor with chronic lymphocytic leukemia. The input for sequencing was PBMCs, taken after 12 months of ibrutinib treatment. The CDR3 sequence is CASKTTVTNSPLHF. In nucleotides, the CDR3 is TGTGCCAGCAAGACGACAGTAACAAATTCACCCCTCCACTTT.